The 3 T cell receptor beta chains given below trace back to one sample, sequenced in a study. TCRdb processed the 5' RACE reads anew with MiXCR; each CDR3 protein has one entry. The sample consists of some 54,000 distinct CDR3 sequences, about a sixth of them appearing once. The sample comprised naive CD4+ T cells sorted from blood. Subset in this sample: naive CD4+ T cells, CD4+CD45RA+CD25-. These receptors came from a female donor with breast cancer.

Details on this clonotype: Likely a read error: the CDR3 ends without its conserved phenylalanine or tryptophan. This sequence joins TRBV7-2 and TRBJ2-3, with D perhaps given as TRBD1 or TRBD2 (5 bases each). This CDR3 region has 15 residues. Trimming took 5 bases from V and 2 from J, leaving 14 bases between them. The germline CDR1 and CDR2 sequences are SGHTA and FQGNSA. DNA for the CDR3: TGTGCCAGCAGCCAGACGGGGCTTTACACAGATACGCAGTATCTT. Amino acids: CASSQTGLYTDTQYL.

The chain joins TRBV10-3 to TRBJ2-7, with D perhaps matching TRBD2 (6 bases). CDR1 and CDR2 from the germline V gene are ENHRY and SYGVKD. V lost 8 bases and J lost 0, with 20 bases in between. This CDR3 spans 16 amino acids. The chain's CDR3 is CAIGSPGGLTSYEQYF. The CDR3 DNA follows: TGTGCCATCGGGAGCCCCGGAGGGCTTACCTCCTACGAGCAGTACTTC.

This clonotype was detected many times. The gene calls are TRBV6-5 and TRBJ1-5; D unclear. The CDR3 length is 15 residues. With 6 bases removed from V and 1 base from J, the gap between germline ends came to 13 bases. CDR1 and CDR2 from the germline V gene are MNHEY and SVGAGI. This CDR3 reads CASRSTPTSNQPQHF. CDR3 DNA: TGTGCCAGCAGATCTACCCCCACCAGCAATCAGCCCCAGCATTTT.